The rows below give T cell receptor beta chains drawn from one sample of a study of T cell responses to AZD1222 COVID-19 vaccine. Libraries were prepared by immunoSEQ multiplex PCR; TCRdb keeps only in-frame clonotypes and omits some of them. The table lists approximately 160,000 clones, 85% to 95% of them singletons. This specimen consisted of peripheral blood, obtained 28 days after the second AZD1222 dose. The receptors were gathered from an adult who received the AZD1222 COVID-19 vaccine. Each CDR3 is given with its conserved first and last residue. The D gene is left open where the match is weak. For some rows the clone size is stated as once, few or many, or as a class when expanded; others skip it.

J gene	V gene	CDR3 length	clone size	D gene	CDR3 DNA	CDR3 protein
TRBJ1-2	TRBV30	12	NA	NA	TGTGCCTGGAGTGGGGGAAATTATGGCTACACCTTC	CAWSGGNYGYTF
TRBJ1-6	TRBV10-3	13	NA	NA	TGTGCCATCGCGGCAGGGAATAATTCACCCCTCCACTTT	CAIAAGNNSPLHF
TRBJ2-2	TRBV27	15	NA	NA	TGTGCCAGCAGTTCTAACTACCCAACTTCCGGGGAGCTGTTTTTT	CASSSNYPTSGELFF
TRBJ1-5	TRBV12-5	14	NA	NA	TGTGCTAGTGGTTTCGCAGGGGTTAGTCAGCCCCAGCATTTT	CASGFAGVSQPQHF
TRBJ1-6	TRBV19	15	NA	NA	TGTGCCAGTACGGTCGGGAGCTCCTATAATTCACCCCTCCACTTT	CASTVGSSYNSPLHF
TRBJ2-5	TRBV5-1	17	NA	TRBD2	TGCGCCAGCAGCTCTGTAGCGGGAGGCCCGTACCAAGAGACCCAGTACTTC	CASSSVAGGPYQETQYF
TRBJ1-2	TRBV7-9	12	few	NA	TGTGCCAGCGTTCGGGGAATCAATGGCTACACCTTC	CASVRGINGYTF
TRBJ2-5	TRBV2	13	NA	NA	TGTGCCAGCATCGGGACTGACCAAGAGACCCAGTACTTC	CASIGTDQETQYF
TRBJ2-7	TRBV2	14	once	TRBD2	TGTGCCAGCAGGGGACTAGCGGGAGGGAACGAGCAGTACTTC	CASRGLAGGNEQYF
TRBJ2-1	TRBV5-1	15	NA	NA	TGCGCCAGCAGCGCCGGGCAAAGCTCCTACAATGAGCAGTTCTTC	CASSAGQSSYNEQFF
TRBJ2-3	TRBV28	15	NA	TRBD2	TGTGCCAGCAGTTCACTAGCGGGAGCGGGAGATACGCAGTATTTT	CASSSLAGAGDTQYF
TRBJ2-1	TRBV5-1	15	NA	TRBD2	TGCGCCAGCAGCTTCACGGGAGGGACCTACAATGAGCAGTTCTTC	CASSFTGGTYNEQFF
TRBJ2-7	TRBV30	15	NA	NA	TGTGCCTGGAGTGGACTGGATACGAGATGGGGGGAGCAGTACTTC	CAWSGLDTRWGEQYF
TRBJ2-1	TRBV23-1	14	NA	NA	TGCGCCAGCAGTCATCAGACCGGTTCTAAAGAGCAGTTCTTC	CASSHQTGSKEQFF
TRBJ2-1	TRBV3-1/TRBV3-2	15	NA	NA	TGTGCCAGCACCCGGGAGAATAGCGGCTACAATGAGCAGTTCTTC	CASTRENSGYNEQFF
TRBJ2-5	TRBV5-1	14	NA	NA	TGCGCCAGCAGCTTGGTATCAACCGGTGAGACCCAGTACTTC	CASSLVSTGETQYF
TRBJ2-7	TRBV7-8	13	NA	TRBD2	TGTGCCAGCAGCCGGGGGGGGCCCTACGAGCAGTACTTC	CASSRGGPYEQYF
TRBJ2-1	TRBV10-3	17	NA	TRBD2	TGTGCCATCAGTGACTCCTTACTAGCGGGAGGTCTAAATGAGCAGTTCTTC	CAISDSLLAGGLNEQFF
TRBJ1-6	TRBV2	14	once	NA	TGTGCCAGCAGTGAAGGCCAGCCTAATTCACCCCTCCACTTT	CASSEGQPNSPLHF
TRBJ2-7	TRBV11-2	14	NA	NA	TGTGCCAGCAGCTTAGCCGGACACCTCTACGAGCAGTACTTC	CASSLAGHLYEQYF
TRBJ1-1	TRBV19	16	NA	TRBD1	TGTGCCAGTAGTACCGCCCGGGGCAGGGGGAGGACTGAAGCTTTCTTT	CASSTARGRGRTEAFF
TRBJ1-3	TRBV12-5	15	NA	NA	TGTGCTAGTGGTTTTTCACTTAGCTCTGGAAACACCATATATTTT	CASGFSLSSGNTIYF
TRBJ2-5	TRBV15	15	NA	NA	TGTGCCACCAGCGACCGACTGGCTGCCGGGGAGACCCAGTACTTC	CATSDRLAAGETQYF
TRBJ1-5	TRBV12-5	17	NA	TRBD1	TGTGCTAGTGGTTTGGGGGACAGCCCTTATAGCAATCAGCCCCAGCATTTT	CASGLGDSPYSNQPQHF
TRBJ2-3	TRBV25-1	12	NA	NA	TGTGCCAGCAAGGCGGACACAGATACGCAGTATTTT	CASKADTDTQYF
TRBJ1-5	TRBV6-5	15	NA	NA	TGTGCCAGCAGTTACTCCGGACAGAGCAATCAGCCCCAGCATTTT	CASSYSGQSNQPQHF
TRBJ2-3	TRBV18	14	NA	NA	TGTGCCAGCTCACCAAGTTCGAGCACAGATACGCAGTATTTT	CASSPSSSTDTQYF
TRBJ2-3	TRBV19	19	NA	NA	TGTGCCAGTAGTATAAGGGGATCTAATCAGGGGCGGCCCACAGATACGCAGTATTTT	CASSIRGSNQGRPTDTQYF
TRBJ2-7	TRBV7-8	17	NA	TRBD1	TGTGCCAGCAGCACCACCCCGGGACAGGCTTTCCCCTACGAGCAGTACTTC	CASSTTPGQAFPYEQYF
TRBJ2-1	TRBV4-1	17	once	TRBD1	TGCGCCAGCAGCCAGGGGACAGGGGGCTCAATAATCAATGAGCAGTTCTTC	CASSQGTGGSIINEQFF
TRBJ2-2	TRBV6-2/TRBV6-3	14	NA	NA	TGTGCCAGCAGCTCGACAGGGAGGACCGGGGAGCTGTTTTTT	CASSSTGRTGELFF
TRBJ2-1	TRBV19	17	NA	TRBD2	TGTGCCAGTAGTATTGAAGCGGGAGGGAGCCTTTACAATGAGCAGTTCTTC	CASSIEAGGSLYNEQFF
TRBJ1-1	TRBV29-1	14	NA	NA	TGCAGCGTCCGCCGGGACACCAGGAACACTGAAGCTTTCTTT	CSVRRDTRNTEAFF